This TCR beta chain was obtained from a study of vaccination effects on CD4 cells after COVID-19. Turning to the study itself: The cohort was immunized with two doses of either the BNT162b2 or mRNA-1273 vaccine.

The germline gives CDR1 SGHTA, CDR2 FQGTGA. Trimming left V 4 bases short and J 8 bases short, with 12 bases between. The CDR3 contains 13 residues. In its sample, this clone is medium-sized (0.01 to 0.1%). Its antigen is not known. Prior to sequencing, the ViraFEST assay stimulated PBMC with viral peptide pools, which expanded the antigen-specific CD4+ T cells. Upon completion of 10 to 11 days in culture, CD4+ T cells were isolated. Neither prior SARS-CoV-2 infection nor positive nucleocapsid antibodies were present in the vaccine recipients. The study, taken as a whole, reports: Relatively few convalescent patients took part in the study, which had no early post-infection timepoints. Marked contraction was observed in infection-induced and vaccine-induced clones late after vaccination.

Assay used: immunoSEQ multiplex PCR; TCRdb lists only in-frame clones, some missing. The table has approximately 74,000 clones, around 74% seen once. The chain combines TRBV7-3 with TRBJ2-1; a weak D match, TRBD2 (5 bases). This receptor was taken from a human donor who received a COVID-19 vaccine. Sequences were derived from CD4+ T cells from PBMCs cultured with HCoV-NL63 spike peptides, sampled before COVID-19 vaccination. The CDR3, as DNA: TGTGCCAGCAGCTCCTACCTAGCCGATGAGCAGTTCTTC. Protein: CASSSYLADEQFF.